A single sample is the source of the 20 T cell receptor beta chains below, sequenced in a study of blood T cell repertoires in COVID-19. The repertoire was sequenced with immunoSEQ multiplex PCR; TCRdb's copy has only in-frame clones and lacks some. The sample lists tens of thousands of clones; 86% were seen once. Sequenced: peripheral blood. The source is a human donor in a cohort sampled during active COVID-19.

The genes are TRBV29-1 and TRBJ1-4; D gene ambiguous. Germline assignment: CDR1 SQVTM and CDR2 ANQGSEA. The CDR3 has 13 residues. Trimming cost V 2 bases and J 6 bases, with 10 bases left between them. The CDR3 region has the DNA TGCAGCGTTGAAAACGGAGTGGATGAAAAACTGTTTTTT. Amino acids: CSVENGVDEKLFF.

The rearrangement joins TRBV7-8 to TRBJ2-4; a possible D gene is TRBD2 (6 bases). The length of the CDR3 is 16 residues. Trimming took off 2 bases at V and 2 bases at J, with 13 bases between the two ends. From germline, CDR1 is SGHVS and CDR2 FQNEAQ. The CDR3 nucleotides read TGTGCCAGCAGCTTATTCGCGGGGTGGTCCAAAAACATTCAGTACTTC. Residues: CASSLFAGWSKNIQYF.

The chain joins TRBV5-5 to TRBJ1-5; tentative D call: TRBD1 (5 bases). Germline values: CDR1 SGHKS, CDR2 YYEKEE (reference sequence). Deletions cut 5 bases from V and 0 bases from J, with 15 bases between. This CDR3 is 16 amino acids long. CDR3 sequence: CASRDGGLHSNQPQHF. The CDR3, as DNA: TGTGCCAGCAGGGATGGGGGACTGCATAGCAATCAGCCCCAGCATTTT. Looking up the rest from reference TRBV5-5 and TRBJ1-5 gives the full variable domain: DAGVTQSPTHLIKTRGQQVTLRCSPISGHKSVSWYQQVLGQGPQFIFQYYEKEERGRGNFPDRFSARQFPNYSSELNVNALLLGDSALYLCASRDGGLHSNQPQHFGDGTRLSIL.

The chain has TRBV2 and TRBJ2-7; 10 bases are shared with TRBD2. This CDR3 has 15 residues. Germline lookup yields CDR1 SNHLY and CDR2 FYNNEI. With 5 bases clipped from V and 2 bases from J, the junction kept 6 bases outside the gene matches. The CDR3 protein is CASSQLAGLAYEQYF. CDR3 coding DNA: TGTGCCAGCAGTCAACTAGCGGGGTTGGCCTACGAGCAGTACTTC.

The rearrangement joins TRBV2 to TRBJ2-4, with a weak D call TRBD1 (6 bases). Germline V gene sequence: CDR1 SNHLY, CDR2 FYNNEI. Trimming pared 6 bases from V and 7 bases from J, leaving 13 bases between. This CDR3 comprises 13 residues. CDR3 DNA sequence: TGTGCCAGCAGAGACAGGAAAGGTAACATTCAGTACTTC. Protein product: CASRDRKGNIQYF.

The chain has TRBV2 and TRBJ2-5; 12 nucleotides line up with TRBD2. Per germline, CDR1 SNHLY and CDR2 FYNNEI. CDR3 length: 16 amino acids. V shed 0 bases, J shed 5 bases, and the junction held 4 bases outside the gene matches. The CDR3 DNA reads TGTGCCAGCAGTGAAGCCCTAGCGGGGGGGTCCGAGACCCAGTACTTC. Its protein is CASSEALAGGSETQYF. Drawing the rest from reference TRBV2 and TRBJ2-5, the complete variable domain is EPEVTQTPSHQVTQMGQEVILRCVPISNHLYFYWYRQILGQKVEFLVSFYNNEISEKSEIFDDQFSVERPDGSNFTLKIRSTKLEDSAMYFCASSEALAGGSETQYFGPGTRLLVL.

The rearrangement links TRBV27 to TRBJ1-1, with D possibly TRBD1 on 6 matching bases. This CDR3 contains 14 residues. The V end was cut by 2 bases, the J end by 1 base, with 8 bases between. From germline, CDR1 is MNHEY and CDR2 SMNVEV (reference sequence). The CDR3 bases are TGTGCCAGCAGTTTAGGGACACAGAACACTGAAGCTTTCTTT. Encoded protein: CASSLGTQNTEAFF.

This chain links TRBV20-1 with TRBJ2-5; maybe TRBD1 (5 bases). V was shortened by 3 bases and J by 5 bases, with 19 bases between the two germline ends. This CDR3 region has 15 residues. Germline V gene sequence: CDR1 DFQATT, CDR2 SNEGSKA (reference sequence). Here the CDR3 reads CSASPGQGPRETQYF. The CDR3 DNA reads as TGCAGTGCTAGTCCCGGGCAGGGCCCTAGGGAGACCCAGTACTTC.

The CDR3 here is CAARGQGDSPLHF. Written as DNA, the CDR3 is TGTGCCGCTAGGGGGCAGGGGGATTCACCCCTCCACTTT. This chain links TRBV19 with TRBJ1-6; 7 bases are a match to TRBD1. Germline values: CDR1 LNHDA, CDR2 SQIVND (reference sequence). The J segment lost 8 bases and the V segment lost 11 bases, leaving 9 bases of the junction unmatched. The CDR3 consists of 13 residues.

A note on this clone: Germline is not matched at one junction end, which may reflect a read error. The chain recombines TRBV7-7 with TRBJ2-5; TRBD2 matches 10 bases. CDR3 size: 17 residues. Germline V gives CDR1 SSHAT, CDR2 FNYEAQ (reference sequence). The CDR3 is CASSLAPSGGAQETQYF. The CDR3 DNA follows: TGTGCTAGCAGCTTAGCGCCCAGCGGGGGGGCCCAAGAGACCCAGTACTTC.

V gene TRBV3-1 (or the pseudogene TRBV3-2) combines with J gene TRBJ1-4, with 8 bases that match TRBD1. The CDR3 runs to 15 residues. Germline V CDR1 and CDR2: LGHDT, YNNKEL (reference sequence). J was trimmed by 4 bases and V by 3 bases; bases with no gene match: 4. The CDR3 sequence: CASSHRQGFNEKLFF. The CDR3 nucleotides read TGTGCCAGCAGCCATAGACAGGGGTTTAATGAAAAACTGTTTTTT.

This chain uses TRBV6-5 with TRBJ1-3, with no clear D. V lost 8 bases and J 0 bases, leaving 11 bases between the germline ends. This CDR3 is built from 14 residues. Per the germline V gene, CDR1 is MNHEY and CDR2 is SVGAGI. The CDR3 loop reads CASGRESSGNTIYF. For the CDR3, the DNA is TGTGCCAGCGGTCGGGAGAGCTCTGGAAACACCATATATTTT.

This chain joins TRBV7-2 and TRBJ1-2, with D unresolved. The V end was cut by 5 bases, the J end by 2 bases, with 15 bases between. Looked up from germline, CDR1 is SGHTA and CDR2 is FQGNSA. The CDR3 contains 15 residues. The CDR3 loop is CASSSGPSRNYGYTF. The CDR3 DNA sequence: TGTGCCAGCAGCAGCGGGCCTTCCAGAAACTATGGCTACACCTTC.

This chain links TRBV19 with TRBJ2-3; perhaps TRBD2 as D (5 bases). The germline gives CDR1 LNHDA, CDR2 SQIVND (reference sequence). The V end lost 3 bases, the J end lost 8 bases, and 15 bases lay between the germline ends. The CDR3 contains 14 residues. The CDR3 DNA reads TGTGCCAGTAGTATGGCCATAGGAGGCGGTACGCAGTATTTT. Translating it yields CASSMAIGGGTQYF.

The chain combines TRBV7-8 with TRBJ1-1; D gene ambiguous. Germline-derived CDR1 and CDR2 are SGHVS and FQNEAQ. Trimming left V 2 bases short and J 1 base short, with 8 bases between. The CDR3 consists of 14 residues. CDR3 coding DNA: TGTGCCAGCAGCTTACCTACCAAGAACACTGAAGCTTTCTTT. Translation: CASSLPTKNTEAFF.

The DNA of the CDR3 is TGTGCCAGCAGCTTAGGGACTAGCGGGAATTCCTACAATGAGCAGTTCTTC. This codes for CASSLGTSGNSYNEQFF. This rearrangement joins TRBV7-9 to TRBJ2-1, with TRBD2 matching 12 bases. Germline loops: CDR1 SEHNR, CDR2 FQNEAQ (reference sequence). With 1 base clipped from V and 1 base from J, the junction kept 2 bases outside the gene matches. The CDR3 extends over 17 amino acids.

V and J are TRBV27 and TRBJ2-7, with D possibly being TRBD2 (5 bases). Germline CDR1 MNHEY, CDR2 SMNVEV (reference sequence). The CDR3 runs to 12 residues. Trimming took 3 bases from V and 6 from J, leaving 9 bases between them. The chain's CDR3 is CASSFSGSEQYF. The CDR3 region has the DNA TGTGCCAGCAGTTTTTCGGGATCCGAGCAGTACTTC.

V and J are TRBV30 and TRBJ1-2, with TRBD1 matching 10 bases. Trimming took 0 bases from V and 4 from J; bases not matched to a gene: 5. The length of the CDR3 is 15 residues. Germline-derived CDR1 and CDR2 are GTSNPN and SVGIG (reference sequence). The CDR3 region is CAWSVPRTGGYGYTF. In nucleotides, the CDR3 is TGTGCCTGGAGTGTGCCCAGGACAGGGGGCTATGGCTACACCTTC. The complete variable domain, with remaining parts taken from reference TRBV30 and TRBJ1-2, reads SQTIHQWPATLVQPVGSPLSLECTVEGTSNPNLYWYRQAAGRGLQLLFYSVGIGQISSEVPQNLSASRPQDRQFILSSKKLLLSDSGFYLCAWSVPRTGGYGYTFGSGTRLTVV.

The V gene is TRBV10-3, the J gene TRBJ2-3; 16 bases align to TRBD2. CDR1 ENHRY and CDR2 SYGVKD come from the germline V gene. Trimming took 7 bases from V and 4 from J; bases not matched to a gene: 5. This CDR3 comprises 16 residues. The CDR3 region has the DNA TGTGCCATCAAGGCGGGACTAGCGGGAGGGGCAGATACGCAGTATTTT. The encoded protein is CAIKAGLAGGADTQYF.

The chain carries TRBV6-6 and TRBJ1-5; no definite D call. The germline V and J ends were trimmed by 5 bases and 4 bases, with 12 bases remaining between them. This CDR3 has 14 amino acids. Germline lookup yields CDR1 MNHNY and CDR2 SVGAGI (reference sequence). The DNA of the CDR3 is TGTGCCAGCAGTAGACGGGGAGGAAATCAGCCCCAGCATTTT. Amino acid sequence: CASSRRGGNQPQHF.